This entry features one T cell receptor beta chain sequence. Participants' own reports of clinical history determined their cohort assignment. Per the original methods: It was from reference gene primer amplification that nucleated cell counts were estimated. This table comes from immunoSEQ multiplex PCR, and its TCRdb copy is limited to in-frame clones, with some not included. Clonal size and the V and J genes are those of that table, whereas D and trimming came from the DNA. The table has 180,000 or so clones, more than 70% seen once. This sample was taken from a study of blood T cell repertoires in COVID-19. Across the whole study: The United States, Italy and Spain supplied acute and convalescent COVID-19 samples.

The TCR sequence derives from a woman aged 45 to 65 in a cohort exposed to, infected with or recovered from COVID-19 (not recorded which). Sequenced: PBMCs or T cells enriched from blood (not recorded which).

CDR3 sequence reads: CASREGQRNTEAFF. DNA for the CDR3: TGTGCCAGCCGAGAAGGACAGAGGAACACTGAAGCTTTCTTT. The V and J genes are TRBV7-8 and TRBJ1-1, with D possibly matching TRBD1 (6 bases). Deletions cut 8 bases from V and 1 base from J, with 14 bases between. This CDR3 contains 14 residues. Germline assignment: CDR1 SGHVS and CDR2 FQNEAQ. The whole variable domain, filled in from reference TRBV7-8 and TRBJ1-1, reads GAGVSQSPRYKVAKRGQDVALRCDPISGHVSLFWYQQALGQGPEFLTYFQNEAQLDKSGLPSDRFFAERPEGSVSTLKIQRTQQEDSAVYLCASREGQRNTEAFFGQGTRLTVV.